These 13 T cell receptor beta chains were sequenced from one sample in a study of blood T cell repertoires in COVID-19. Sequenced by immunoSEQ multiplex PCR; TCRdb stores in-frame clones only, minus some. The sample includes around 93,000 clones, 70% to 90% of them seen just once. The sequenced sample was peripheral blood. These receptors originate from a man in his fifties or sixties with acute or convalescent COVID-19.

The chain couples TRBV18 to TRBJ1-1, with D perhaps TRBD1 (6 bases). The ends were cut back, 5 bases at V and 0 bases at J, with 13 bases in the middle. CDR1 is KGHSH and CDR2 is LQKENI in the germline V gene. CDR3 length equals 15 residues. DNA of the CDR3: TGTGCCAGCTCAACTGGACAGATAATGAACACTGAAGCTTTCTTT. Amino acid sequence: CASSTGQIMNTEAFF.

V gene TRBV5-5 combines with J gene TRBJ2-7; 8 nucleotides match TRBD1. CDR3 size: 14 residues. J was trimmed by 3 bases and V by 5 bases; bases with no gene match: 7. Germline lookup yields CDR1 SGHKS and CDR2 YYEKEE (reference sequence). CDR3 DNA: TGTGCCAGCAGTTCTGGACAGGGCGACTACGAGCAGTACTTC. Translating it yields CASSSGQGDYEQYF.

The V and J genes are TRBV15 and TRBJ2-5; 10 positions match TRBD2. The CDR3 consists of 15 residues. With 0 bases clipped from V and 4 bases from J, the junction kept 2 bases outside the gene matches. Germline V gene lookup returns CDR1 LNHNV and CDR2 YYDKDF (reference sequence). The CDR3 region has the DNA TGTGCCACCAGCAGAGACTCTAGCGGGAGAGAGACCCAGTACTTC. Encoded protein: CATSRDSSGRETQYF.

The DNA for the CDR3 is TGTGCCAGCAGCCCCTGGACAGGGGGGGAGATAAATGAAAAACTGTTTTTT. As protein: CASSPWTGGEINEKLFF. The chain has TRBV7-9 and TRBJ1-4, with 10 nucleotides matching TRBD1. The CDR3 consists of 17 residues. Germline CDR1 is SEHNR and CDR2 is FQNEAQ (reference sequence). The ends lost 5 bases at V and 5 bases at J; junction bases unmatched: 11.

This clone has a handful of counts. This chain joins TRBV28 and TRBJ2-4, with 11 nucleotides matching TRBD2. The CDR3 consists of 18 residues. CDR1 and CDR2 (germline): MDHEN, SYDVKM. V dropped 5 bases and J dropped 0; count of bases not matched to a gene: 9. The CDR3 coding sequence is TGTGCCAGCAGTGACGGACTAGCGGGTGCCGTAGCCAAAAACATTCAGTACTTC. Encoded protein: CASSDGLAGAVAKNIQYF.

The CDR3 sequence: CASSAGQGIRGANVLTF. The DNA of the CDR3 is TGTGCCAGTAGTGCGGGACAGGGAATTCGTGGGGCCAACGTCCTGACTTTC. The rearrangement links TRBV19 to TRBJ2-6; 9 bases fit TRBD1. CDR3 length equals 17 residues. Germline loops: CDR1 LNHDA, CDR2 SQIVND (reference sequence). V shed 5 bases and J 3 bases; nucleotides not matched to a gene: 8. The full variable domain, completed using reference TRBV19 and TRBJ2-6, is DGGITQSPKYLFRKEGQNVTLSCEQNLNHDAMYWYRQDPGQGLRLIYYSQIVNDFQKGDIAEGYSVSREKKESFPLTVTSAQKNPTAFYLCASSAGQGIRGANVLTFGAGSRLTVL.

The rearrangement links TRBV18 to TRBJ2-1; 12 bases fit TRBD2. Per the germline V gene, CDR1 is KGHSH and CDR2 is LQKENI. This CDR3 comprises 17 residues. Trimming took 0 bases from V and 14 from J; bases not matched to a gene: 14. The CDR3 DNA sequence: TGTGCCAGCTCACCACCCTCCGGACTAGCGGGGCATTGGGGGAAGTTCTTC. Its translation is CASSPPSGLAGHWGKFF. The full variable domain, with the rest looked up from reference TRBV18 and TRBJ2-1, is NAGVMQNPRHLVRRRGQEARLRCSPMKGHSHVYWYRQLPEEGLKFMVYLQKENIIDESGMPKERFSAEFPKEGPSILRIQQVVRGDSAAYFCASSPPSGLAGHWGKFFGPGTRLTVL.

The chain joins TRBV19 to TRBJ2-1; 8 bases are shared with TRBD2. CDR1 and CDR2 (germline): LNHDA, SQIVND (reference sequence). The CDR3 covers 18 residues. V trimming: 5 bases; J trimming: 7 bases; junction bases outside the gene matches: 19. The CDR3 region is CASSLDMIGTRRRNEQFF. The DNA of the CDR3 is TGTGCCAGTAGTCTCGACATGATCGGGACTAGACGGAGAAATGAGCAGTTCTTC.

CDR3 sequence: CASSSNRGREKLFF. The CDR3 bases are TGTGCCAGCAGCTCGAACAGGGGCAGGGAAAAACTGTTTTTT. The chain carries TRBV7-2 and TRBJ1-4, with 7 bases identical to TRBD1. The V and J ends lost 4 bases and 8 bases, in that order; junction bases with no gene match: 7. Germline CDR1 is SGHTA and CDR2 is FQGNSA. This CDR3 is 14 amino acids long. Complete variable domain (other parts from reference TRBV7-2 and TRBJ1-4): GAGVSQSPSNKVTEKGKDVELRCDPISGHTALYWYRQSLGQGLEFLIYFQGNSAPDKSGLPSDRFSAERTGGSVSTLTIQRTQQEDSAVYLCASSSNRGREKLFFGSGTQLSVL.

This rearrangement joins TRBV19 to TRBJ2-1; 7 bases map to TRBD1. The length of the CDR3 is 14 residues. After removal of 5 bases from V and 3 bases from J, the junction contained 4 bases not matched to a gene. Germline V gives CDR1 LNHDA, CDR2 SQIVND (reference sequence). The CDR3 nucleotides read TGTGCCAGTAGTTCCCAGGGGGTCTACAATGAGCAGTTCTTC. Protein product: CASSSQGVYNEQFF.

This chain connects TRBV30 to TRBJ2-5; the match to TRBD2 covers 8 bases. V shed 1 base and J 3 bases; nucleotides not matched to a gene: 1. Per germline, CDR1 GTSNPN and CDR2 SVGIG (reference sequence). This CDR3 contains 13 residues. The CDR3, as DNA: TGTGCCTGGAGTGCGGGACTAGAAGAGACCCAGTACTTC. Amino acid sequence: CAWSAGLEETQYF.

V usage is TRBV5-4 and J usage is TRBJ2-7, with 12 bases aligning to TRBD1. Trimming took 3 bases from V and 6 from J; bases not matched to a gene: 7. The CDR3 is 15 amino acids. Germline loops: CDR1 SGHNT, CDR2 YYREEE (reference sequence). This chain's CDR3 is CASSSPGQGASEQYV. The CDR3 coding sequence is TGTGCCAGCAGCTCGCCGGGACAGGGGGCCAGCGAGCAGTACGTC.

This sequence joins TRBV11-2 and TRBJ2-3; 9 bases map to TRBD2. With V trimmed by 0 bases and J by 6 bases, 4 bases remained unmatched. The germline CDR1 and CDR2 sequences are SGHAT and FQNNGV. The CDR3 has 15 residues. CDR3 region: CASSLEGGGADTQYF. As DNA, the CDR3 is TGTGCCAGCAGCTTAGAGGGCGGGGGGGCCGATACGCAGTATTTT.